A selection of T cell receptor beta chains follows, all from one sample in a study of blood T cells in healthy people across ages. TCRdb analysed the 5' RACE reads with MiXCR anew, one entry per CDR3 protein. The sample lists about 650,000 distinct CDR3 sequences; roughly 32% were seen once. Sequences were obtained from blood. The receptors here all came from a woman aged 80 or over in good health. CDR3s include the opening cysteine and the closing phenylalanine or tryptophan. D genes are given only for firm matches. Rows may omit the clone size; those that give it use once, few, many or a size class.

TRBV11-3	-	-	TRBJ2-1	TGTGCCAGCAGCGGGGAGGAGGTCGTGCGCAATGAGCAGTTCTTC	CASSGEEVVRNEQFF
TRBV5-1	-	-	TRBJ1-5	TGCGCCAGCAGCACGGGACCGAGCAATCAGCCCCAGCATTTT	CASSTGPSNQPQHF
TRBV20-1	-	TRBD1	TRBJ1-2	TGCAGTGCTAGAGATCAGGGACAGTCCACCCATGGCTACACCTTC	CSARDQGQSTHGYTF
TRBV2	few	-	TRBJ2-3	TGTGCCAGCAGTGTTGGAGGGGGCGGCACAGATACGCAGTATTTT	CASSVGGGGTDTQYF
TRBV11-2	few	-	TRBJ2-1	TGTGCCAGCAGCAAAATGAGCGATGAGCAGTTCTTC	CASSKMSDEQFF
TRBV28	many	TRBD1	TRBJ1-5	TGTGCCAGCAGTTACAGGGGGTCTCACAGTCAGCCCCAGCATTTT	CASSYRGSHSQPQHF
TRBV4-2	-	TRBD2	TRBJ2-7	TGTGCCAGCAGCCAAGATCTACTAGCGGGGGGAGATTCCTACGAGCAGTACTTC	CASSQDLLAGGDSYEQYF
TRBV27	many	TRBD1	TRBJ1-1	TGTGCCAGCAGGCAGGGGGGCACTGAAGCTTTCTTT	CASRQGGTEAFF
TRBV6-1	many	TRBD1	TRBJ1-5	TGTGCCAGCAGGAAGGACAGGGAGTGGAGTAATCAGCCCCAGCATTTT	CASRKDREWSNQPQHF
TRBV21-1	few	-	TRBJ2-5	TGTGCCAGCAGCACCCGAGTGGGGCTAGCGGGGGGCGGGGAGACCCAGTACTTC	CASSTRVGLAGGGETQYF
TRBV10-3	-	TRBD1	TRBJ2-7	TGTGCCATCAGTGATCCCAGACAGGGGGGATCCTACGAGCAGTACTTC	CAISDPRQGGSYEQYF
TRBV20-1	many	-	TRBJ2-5	TGCAGCCAGCTGGAGGGTGAGACCCAGTACTTC	CSQLEGETQYF
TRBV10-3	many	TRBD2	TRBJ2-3	TGTGCCATCAGTGACTCCGGGACTAACCAAGATACGCAGTATTTT	CAISDSGTNQDTQYF
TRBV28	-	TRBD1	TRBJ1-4	TGTGCCAGCAGTTTAGGGGGACAGGGGAATGAAAAACTGTTTTTT	CASSLGGQGNEKLFF
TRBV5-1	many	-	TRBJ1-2	TGCGCCAGCAGCTTGAGGGGCCAGGGAGGCTATGGCTACACCTTC	CASSLRGQGGYGYTF
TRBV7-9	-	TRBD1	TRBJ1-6	TGTGCCAGCAGCTTCGACAGGGGAAAGTATGCACCCCTCCACTTT	CASSFDRGKYAPLHF
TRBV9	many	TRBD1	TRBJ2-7	TGTGCCAGCGGACCCACAGGGGCAAGCGAGCAGTACTTC	CASGPTGASEQYF
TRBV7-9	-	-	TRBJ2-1	TGTGCCAGCAGCCAGACGGGTGCGGGCGCCGGGTACAATGAGCAGTTCTTC	CASSQTGAGAGYNEQFF
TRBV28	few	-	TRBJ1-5	TGTGCCAGCAGTTTACCGGGACGTATCAATCAGCCCCAGCATTTT	CASSLPGRINQPQHF
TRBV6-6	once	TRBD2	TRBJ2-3	TGTGCCAGCAAATCTAGCGGAAGCACAGATACGCAGTATTTT	CASKSSGSTDTQYF
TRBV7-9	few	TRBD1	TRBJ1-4	TGTGCCAGCAGCTCCGACAGGGGGGATGAAAAACTGTTTTTT	CASSSDRGDEKLFF
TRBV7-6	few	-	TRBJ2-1	TGTGCCAGCAGCTTAGGCAGAAGGAATGAGCAGTTCTTC	CASSLGRRNEQFF
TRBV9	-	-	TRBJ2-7	TGTGCCAGCAGTCACCCGGGATCCCAGGTGGAGCAGTACTTC	CASSHPGSQVEQYF
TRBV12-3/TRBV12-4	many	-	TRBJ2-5	TGTGCCAGCAGTTTGACAGTTTACCAAGAGACCCAGTACTTC	CASSLTVYQETQYF
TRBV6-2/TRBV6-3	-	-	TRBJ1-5	TGTGCCCGCCACAGGGATAATCAGCCCCAGCATTTT	CARHRDNQPQHF
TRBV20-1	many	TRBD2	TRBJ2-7	TGCAGTGCTACCCGCCCTAGCGGGGGATCCTACGAGCAGTACTTC	CSATRPSGGSYEQYF
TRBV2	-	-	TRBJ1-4	TGTGCCAGCAGCCTTAAGGGTGAAAAACTGTTTTTT	CASSLKGEKLFF
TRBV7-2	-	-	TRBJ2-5	TGTGCCAGCAGCACTAGACAGGCCCAAGAGACCCAGTACTTC	CASSTRQAQETQYF
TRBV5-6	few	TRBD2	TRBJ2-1	TGTGCCAGCAGCCGGGTGGGACTAGCGATCGAAGGGTCGTTCTTC	CASSRVGLAIEGSFF
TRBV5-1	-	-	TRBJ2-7	TGCGCCAGCAGCTTGGTAGGCTCACTCTACGAGCAGTACTTC	CASSLVGSLYEQYF
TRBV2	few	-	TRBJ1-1	TGTGCCAGCAGGGAGGACAAGAACACTGAAGCTTTCTTT	CASREDKNTEAFF
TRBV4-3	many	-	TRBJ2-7	TGCGCCAGCAGCCAAGATCAGGGCCTCGACGAGCAGTACTTC	CASSQDQGLDEQYF
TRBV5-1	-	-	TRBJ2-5	TGCGCCAGCAGCTTGAGTGGGGAAATCCAAGAGACCCAGTACTTC	CASSLSGEIQETQYF
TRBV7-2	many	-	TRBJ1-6	TGTGCCAGCAGCGTGGACAAGCGGCTCAACAATTCACCCCTCCACTTT	CASSVDKRLNNSPLHF
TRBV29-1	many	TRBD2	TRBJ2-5	TGCAGCGTTGTTTGGCCTAGCGGGTACCAAGAGACCCAGTACTTC	CSVVWPSGYQETQYF
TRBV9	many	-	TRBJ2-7	TGTGCCAGCAGCCCCGTGGAGTCTTACGAGCAGTACTTC	CASSPVESYEQYF
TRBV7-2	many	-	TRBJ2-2	TGTGCCAGCAGCTTACAGGGGTTCGGGGAGCTGTTTTTT	CASSLQGFGELFF
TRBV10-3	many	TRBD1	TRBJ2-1	TGTGCCATCAGGGACGGGACAGTTCTTTACAATGAGCAGTTCTTC	CAIRDGTVLYNEQFF
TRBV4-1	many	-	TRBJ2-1	TGCGCCAGCAGCTTCCGACTTGGAAGCTCCTACAATGAGCAGTTCTTC	CASSFRLGSSYNEQFF
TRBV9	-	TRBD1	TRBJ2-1	TGTGCCAGCAGCCCCCTGCAGGGGGCGGGTGAGCAGTTCTTC	CASSPLQGAGEQFF
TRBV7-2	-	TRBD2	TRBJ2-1	TGTGCCAGCCGAGAAGCGGGGGGGTACAATGAGCAGTTCTTC	CASREAGGYNEQFF
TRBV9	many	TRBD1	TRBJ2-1	TGTGCCAGCAGCGCTCACGGGACAGGAGATAATGAGCAGTTCTTC	CASSAHGTGDNEQFF
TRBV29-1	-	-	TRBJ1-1	TGCAGCGTTGAGAGAATACTGACGAACACTGAAGCTTTCTTT	CSVERILTNTEAFF
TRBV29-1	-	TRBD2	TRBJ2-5	TGCAGCGTGGACGGACTAGCGGGTGAGACCCAGTACTTC	CSVDGLAGETQYF
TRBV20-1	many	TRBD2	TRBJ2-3	TGCAGTGCTAGTAGCAGCGGGGGGGCCATTCTCAGAGATACGCAGTATTTT	CSASSSGGAILRDTQYF
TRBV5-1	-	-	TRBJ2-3	TGCGCCAGCAGCTTGGGCCCTACCACAGATACGCAGTATTTT	CASSLGPTTDTQYF
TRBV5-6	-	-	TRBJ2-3	TGTGCCAGCAGCCTACGACAATTGGGAGATACGCAGTATTTT	CASSLRQLGDTQYF
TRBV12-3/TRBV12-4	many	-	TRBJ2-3	TGTGCCAGCAGTGTCTCTCCGGTAGAGGATACGCAGTATTTT	CASSVSPVEDTQYF
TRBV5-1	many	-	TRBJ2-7	TGCGCCAGCAGCTTGAGCCCGGGACCATACTACGAGCAGTACTTC	CASSLSPGPYYEQYF
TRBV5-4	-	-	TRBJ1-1	TGTGCCAGCAGCTTGGCAGCGCAGCCCAACACTGAAGCTTTCTTT	CASSLAAQPNTEAFF
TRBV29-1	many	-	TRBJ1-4	TGCAGCGTTGCAGAGCCTAATGAAAAACTGTTTTTT	CSVAEPNEKLFF
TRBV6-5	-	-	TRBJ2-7	TGTGCCAGCAGCATCATACAGGGAATCTACAATGAGCAGTACTTC	CASSIIQGIYNEQYF
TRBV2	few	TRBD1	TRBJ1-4	TGTGCCAGCGCTAAGGACAGGGTCAATGAAAAACTGTTTTTT	CASAKDRVNEKLFF
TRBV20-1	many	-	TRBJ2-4	TGCAGTGCTAGTAGTGGGCGAACCAAAAACATTCAGTACTTC	CSASSGRTKNIQYF
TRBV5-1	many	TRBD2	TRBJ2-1	TGCGCCAGCAGCTTGCAGCGGGGGGGGAGCTCCTACAATGAGCAGTTCTTC	CASSLQRGGSSYNEQFF
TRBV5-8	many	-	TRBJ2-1	TGTGCCAGCCTTAGGCGGCAGGGAGGATTCAATGAGCAGTTCTTC	CASLRRQGGFNEQFF
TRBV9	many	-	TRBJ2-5	TGTGCCAGCTGTAGGACCGGGGGGCCTCAAGAGACCCAGTACTTC	CASCRTGGPQETQYF
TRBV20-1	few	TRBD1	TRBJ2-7	TGCAGTGCTAGAGATCGGGCAGGGGGCTACGGGCAGTACTTC	CSARDRAGGYGQYF
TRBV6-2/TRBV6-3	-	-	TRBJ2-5	TGTGCCAGCAGCCTCGACAGGGCCCGGGCGGGGGAGCAGTACTTC	CASSLDRARAGEQYF
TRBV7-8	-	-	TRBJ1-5	TGTGCCAGCAGGGCCCTTTATAGCAATCAGCCCCAGCATTTT	CASRALYSNQPQHF